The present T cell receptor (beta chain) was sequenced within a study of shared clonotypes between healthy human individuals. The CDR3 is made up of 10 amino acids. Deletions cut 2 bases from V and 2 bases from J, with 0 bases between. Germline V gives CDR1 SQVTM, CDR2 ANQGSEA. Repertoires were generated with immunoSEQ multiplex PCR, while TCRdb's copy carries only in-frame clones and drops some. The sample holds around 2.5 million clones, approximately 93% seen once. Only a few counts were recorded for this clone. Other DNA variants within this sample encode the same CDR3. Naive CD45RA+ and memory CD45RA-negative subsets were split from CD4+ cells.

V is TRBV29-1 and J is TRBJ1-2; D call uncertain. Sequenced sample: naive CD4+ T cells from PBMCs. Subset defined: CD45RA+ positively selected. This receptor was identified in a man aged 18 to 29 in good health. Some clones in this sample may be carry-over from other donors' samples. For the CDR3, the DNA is TGCAGCGTTGAAAACTATGGCTACACCTTC. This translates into CSVENYGYTF.